This paragraph reports one T cell receptor beta chain. No antigen is known for it. Only in-frame clones appear in the TCRdb table, and some are missing; sequencing was by immunoSEQ multiplex PCR. The data show 55,000 to 90,000 clones, over 60% seen once. This sample was included in a study of vaccination effects on CD4 cells after COVID-19. Germline CDR1 and CDR2: LNHDA and SQIVND (reference sequence). Trimming took 5 bases from V and 5 from J; bases not matched to a gene: 8. CDR3 size: 15 residues. Under the ViraFEST assay, PBMC were stimulated with viral peptide pools so that antigen-specific CD4+ T cells expanded. Sequencing was performed afterwards. Culture proceeded for approximately 10 days, and CD4+ T cells were then isolated. The person's infection with SARS-CoV-2, confirmed by PCR, took place between March and December 2020. Every well housed some 1.8 million PBMC, which grew in culture alongside 10 IU/ml IL-2 and about 10 ug/ml peptides. An HIV-1 Nef peptide pool was the negative control culture. Half-medium replacement with IL-2 medium occurred on days 3 and 7.

The receptor was isolated from a human donor who had a prior SARS-CoV-2 infection. The specimen was CD4+ T cells from PBMCs cultured with HIV peptides, collected before COVID-19 vaccination. Subset here: HIV-1 Nef peptide pool negative control/reference culture. This chain uses TRBV19 with TRBJ1-2, with 10 bases matching TRBD1. DNA for the CDR3: TGTGCCAGTAGTGTCGCCGGGACAGGGGTTTATGGCTACACCTTC. It codes for CASSVAGTGVYGYTF.